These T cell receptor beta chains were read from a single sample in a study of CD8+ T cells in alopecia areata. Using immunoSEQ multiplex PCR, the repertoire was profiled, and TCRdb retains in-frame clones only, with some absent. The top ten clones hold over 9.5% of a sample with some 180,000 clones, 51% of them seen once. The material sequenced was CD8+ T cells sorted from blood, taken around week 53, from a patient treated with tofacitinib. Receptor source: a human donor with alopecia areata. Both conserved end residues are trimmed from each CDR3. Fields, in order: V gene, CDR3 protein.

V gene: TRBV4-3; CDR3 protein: ASSQTGTGGLETQY
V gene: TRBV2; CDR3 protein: ASRSEGLTDTQY
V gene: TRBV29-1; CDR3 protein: SVEGGRGKTEAF
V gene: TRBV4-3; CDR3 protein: ASSQEGRSGEQF
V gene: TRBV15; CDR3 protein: ATSRTGMAGELF
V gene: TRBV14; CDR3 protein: ASSRRTGGDAGELF
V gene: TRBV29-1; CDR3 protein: SGLHEGYGYT
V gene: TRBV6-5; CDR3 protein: ASSTEPLGYNEQF
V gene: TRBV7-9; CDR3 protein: ASRDTGISPLH
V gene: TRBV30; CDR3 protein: ACSAFTGELF
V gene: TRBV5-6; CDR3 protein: ASSFDLAATDTQY
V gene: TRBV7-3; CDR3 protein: ASSSLGGEQF
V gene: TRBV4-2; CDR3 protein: ASSQDPPGRTSYEQY
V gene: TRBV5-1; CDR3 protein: ASSLTGQSSYNEQF
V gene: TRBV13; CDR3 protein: ASSSGTGFYEQY
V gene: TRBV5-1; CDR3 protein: ASSLELVGQGADTQY
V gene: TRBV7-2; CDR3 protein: ASSLGQGAREQF
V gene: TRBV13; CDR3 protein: ASSFGGELF
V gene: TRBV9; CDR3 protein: ASSVGAGEMSTEAF
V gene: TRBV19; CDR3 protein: ASKGQDNSPLH
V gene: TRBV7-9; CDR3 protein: ASSPSTDTQY
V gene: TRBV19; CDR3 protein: ASSDPGGRYNSPLH
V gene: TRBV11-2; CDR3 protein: ASSTGSGGVHEQF
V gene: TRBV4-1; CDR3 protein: ASSQGLRGGHEQY
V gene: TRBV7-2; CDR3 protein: ASSLMTGGAGEQF
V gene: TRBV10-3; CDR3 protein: AISELRTAYGYT
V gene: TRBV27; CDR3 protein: ASSPSGRGHGYT
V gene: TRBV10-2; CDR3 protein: ASTPTVYEQY
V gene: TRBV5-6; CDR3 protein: ASSLGTGQETQY
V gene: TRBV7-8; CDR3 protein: ASSSLNRQSSYNSPLH
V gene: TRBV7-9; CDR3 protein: ASSLGVMGNQPQH
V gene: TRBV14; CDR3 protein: ASSPIRGPGYGYT
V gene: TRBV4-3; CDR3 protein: ASSQEVPGGNEKLF
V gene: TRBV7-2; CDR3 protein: ASSLGQGGTDTQY
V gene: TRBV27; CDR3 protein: ASGAYEQY
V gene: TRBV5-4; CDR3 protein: ASSLDRSLETIETQY
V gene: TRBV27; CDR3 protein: ASAGLADTQY
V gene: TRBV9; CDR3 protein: ASSVGDNEQF
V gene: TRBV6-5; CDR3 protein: ASSYSEGKETQY
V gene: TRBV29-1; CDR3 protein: SVEGWARYAF
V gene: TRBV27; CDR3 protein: ASSSLAGASYYEQY
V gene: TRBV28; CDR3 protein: ASSLQNLGQPQH
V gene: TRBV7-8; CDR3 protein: ASSWQGVGGTEAF
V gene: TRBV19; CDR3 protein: ASSIMDEQLYGYT
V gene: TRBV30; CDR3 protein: AWSVQRGYTEAF
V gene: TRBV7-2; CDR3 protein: ASSSLADPLEQY
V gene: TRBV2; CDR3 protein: ASSVYSGISSYEQY
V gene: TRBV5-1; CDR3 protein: ASSPDLDQPQH
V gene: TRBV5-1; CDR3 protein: ASSSGRPYEQY
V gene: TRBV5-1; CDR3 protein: ASIIGDRLSTDTQY
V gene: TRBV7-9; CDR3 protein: ASSEGTGPPYNEQF
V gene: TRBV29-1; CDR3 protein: SVDTSMQETQY
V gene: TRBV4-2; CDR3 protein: ASSQDSTAYGYT